This TCR beta chain originates from a study of radiotherapy plus CTLA-4 blockade in lung cancer. Across the study: Objective response was observed in roughly a sixth of patients, and disease control in approximately 33%. Overall study results and limits: Peripheral blood showed expansion of tumor-derived TCR clones after radiotherapy and ipilimumab. According to reports, early shifts in blood T cell clones, alongside interferon-beta, forecast response most accurately.

Focal radiation plus CTLA-4 blockade with ipilimumab was given to patients with chemo-refractory metastatic non-small-cell lung cancer. Concerning this clone: What it recognizes is unknown.

With V trimmed by 4 bases and J by 8 bases, 8 bases remained unmatched. Germline values: CDR1 MDHEN, CDR2 SYDVKM. The CDR3 spans 14 residues. TCRdb's table, derived via immunoSEQ multiplex PCR, lists solely in-frame clones and lacks some. The sample records about 49,000 clones, approximately 81% being singletons. This clonotype originated in a human donor with non-small cell lung cancer whose response to radiotherapy plus ipilimumab could not be evaluated. The rearrangement joins TRBV28 to TRBJ1-2; TRBD1 aligns across 9 bases. This sample comprised peripheral blood, obtained from a patient treated with radiotherapy plus ipilimumab. The DNA for the CDR3 is TGTGCCAGCAGTTACCGGGACAGGGTTCAGGGCTACACCTTC. This sequence encodes CASSYRDRVQGYTF.